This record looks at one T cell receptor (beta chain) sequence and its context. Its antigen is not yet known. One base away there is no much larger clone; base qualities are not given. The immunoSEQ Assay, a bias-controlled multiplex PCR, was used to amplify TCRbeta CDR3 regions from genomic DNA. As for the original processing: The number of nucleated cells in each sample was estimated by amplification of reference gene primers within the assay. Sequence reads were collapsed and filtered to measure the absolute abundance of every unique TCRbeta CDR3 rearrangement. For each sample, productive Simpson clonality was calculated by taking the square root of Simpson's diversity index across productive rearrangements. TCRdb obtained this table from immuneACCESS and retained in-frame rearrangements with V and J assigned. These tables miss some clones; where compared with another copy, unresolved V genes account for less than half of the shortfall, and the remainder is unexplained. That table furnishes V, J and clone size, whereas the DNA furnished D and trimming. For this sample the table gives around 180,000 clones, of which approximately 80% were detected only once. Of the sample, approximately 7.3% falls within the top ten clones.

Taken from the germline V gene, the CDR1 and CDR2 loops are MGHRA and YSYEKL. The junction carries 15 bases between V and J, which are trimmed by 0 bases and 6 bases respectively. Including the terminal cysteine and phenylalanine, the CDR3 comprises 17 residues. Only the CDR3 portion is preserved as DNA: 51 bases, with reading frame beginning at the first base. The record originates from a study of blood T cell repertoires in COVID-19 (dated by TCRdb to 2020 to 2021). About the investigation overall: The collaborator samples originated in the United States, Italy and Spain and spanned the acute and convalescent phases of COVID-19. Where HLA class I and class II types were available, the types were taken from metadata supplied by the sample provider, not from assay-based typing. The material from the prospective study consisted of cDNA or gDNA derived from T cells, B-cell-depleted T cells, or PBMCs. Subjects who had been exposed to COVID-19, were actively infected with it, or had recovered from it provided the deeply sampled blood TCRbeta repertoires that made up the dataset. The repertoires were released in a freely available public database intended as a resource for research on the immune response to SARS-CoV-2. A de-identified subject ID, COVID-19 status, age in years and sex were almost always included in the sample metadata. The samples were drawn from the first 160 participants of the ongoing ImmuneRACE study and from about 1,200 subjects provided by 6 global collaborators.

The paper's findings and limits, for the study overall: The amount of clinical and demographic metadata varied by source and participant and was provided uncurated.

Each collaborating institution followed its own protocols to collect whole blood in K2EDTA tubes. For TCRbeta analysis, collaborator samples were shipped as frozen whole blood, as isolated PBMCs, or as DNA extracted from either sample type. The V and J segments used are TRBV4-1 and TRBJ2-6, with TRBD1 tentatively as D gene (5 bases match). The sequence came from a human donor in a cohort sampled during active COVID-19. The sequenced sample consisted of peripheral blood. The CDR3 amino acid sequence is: CASSQDSVRGTANVLTF. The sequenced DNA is TGCGCCAGCAGCCAAGATTCGGTTAGGGGCACGGCCAACGTCCTGACTTTC.